The 30 T cell receptor beta chains below all came from one sample that was sequenced in a study of regulatory T cells in long-lasting Graves disease. CDR3 regions were amplified by Arm-PCR using iRepertoire HTBI primers to build TCR beta libraries. TCRdb called the multiplex PCR reads again in MiXCR, with one record for every CDR3 protein. The sample lists about 660,000 distinct CDR3 sequences, around 30% occurring once. The time point is: persistent/refractory GD, antithyroid drugs over 5 years with positive TRAb. Construction of the TCR library relied on RNA isolated from PBMCs. The sequencing here drew on peripheral blood mononuclear cells (PBMCs), taken when the disease was refractory, from a patient treated with antithyroid drugs. Receptors were obtained from a female donor with Graves disease.

This clonotype has only a few counts. The V gene is TRBV11-2, the J gene TRBJ2-3; D may be TRBD1 or TRBD2 (5 bases each). CDR1 is SGHAT, CDR2 FQNNGV, per germline. The CDR3 spans 16 residues. V was shortened by 5 bases and J by 6 bases, with 21 bases between the two germline ends. CDR3 residues: CASSRNRDRGLDTQYF. CDR3 sequence (DNA): TGTGCCAGCAGCCGGAACCGGGACCGGGGATTGGATACGCAGTATTTT.

The chain uses TRBV12-3 or TRBV12-4 and TRBJ1-1; the D is unclear. V lost 3 bases to trimming and J lost 1 base, with 9 bases between them. The CDR3 is 14 amino acids. CDR3 sequence reads: CASSFHLKNTEAFF. The CDR3 bases are TGTGCCAGCAGTTTTCACCTAAAGAACACTGAAGCTTTCTTT.

The V gene is TRBV5-1, the J gene TRBJ1-6; D is ambiguous. The CDR3 covers 14 residues. V shed 0 bases and J shed 10 bases, with 11 bases lying between them. From germline, CDR1 is SGHRS and CDR2 YFSETQ. CDR3 bases: TGCGCCAGCAGCTTGGTAGGATTTGACTCACCCCTCCACTTT. Its translation: CASSLVGFDSPLHF.

This clonotype was detected only a few times. The chain uses TRBV18 and TRBJ2-2; D perhaps matches TRBD1 (6 bases). CDR1 is KGHSH and CDR2 is LQKENI in the germline V gene. CDR3 length: 14 residues. V was shortened by 6 bases and J by 7 bases, with 15 bases between the two germline ends. CDR3 DNA: TGTGCCAGCTCCCGCGACAGGTCCATCGGGGAGCTGTTTTTT. The encoded protein is CASSRDRSIGELFF.

This clonotype was counted a few times. The V gene is TRBV12-3 or TRBV12-4, the J gene TRBJ1-2; the D gene is possibly TRBD1 (5 bases). Trimming stripped 6 bases from V and 2 bases from J, with 13 bases between. The CDR3 has 14 residues. This CDR3 is CASRRDYPNYGYTF. In nucleotides, the CDR3 is TGTGCCAGCAGACGGGACTACCCGAACTATGGCTACACCTTC.

This clonotype was recorded many times. J is TRBJ2-1 and V is TRBV28; 9 nucleotides align to TRBD1. Per the germline V gene, CDR1 is MDHEN and CDR2 is SYDVKM. The CDR3 has 14 amino acids. Unmatched junction bases numbered 5, after V lost 7 bases and J lost 4 bases. CDR3: CASTGTGKYNEQFF. The DNA for the CDR3 is TGTGCCAGCACCGGGACAGGGAAATACAATGAGCAGTTCTTC. Full variable domain (outside the CDR3, taken from reference TRBV28 and TRBJ2-1): DVKVTQSSRYLVKRTGEKVFLECVQDMDHENMFWYRQDPGLGLRLIYFSYDVKMKEKGDIPEGYSVSREKKERFSLILESASTNQTSMYLCASTGTGKYNEQFFGPGTRLTVL.

The rearrangement links TRBV20-1 to TRBJ1-2; maybe TRBD1 (5 bases). Per the germline V gene, CDR1 is DFQATT and CDR2 is SNEGSKA (reference sequence). Trimming pared 3 bases from V and 2 bases from J, leaving 7 bases between. The CDR3 covers 12 residues. CDR3 region: CSASGTNYGYTF. The CDR3 DNA reads TGCAGTGCTAGTGGGACCAACTATGGCTACACCTTC.

Only one count was recorded for this clonotype. Written as DNA, the CDR3 is TGTGCCAGCAGCACCCGGACAGGGCCTACCTATGGCTACACCTTC. Amino acid sequence: CASSTRTGPTYGYTF. The chain is built from TRBV11-2 and TRBJ1-2; 8 bases fit TRBD1. The CDR3 length is 15 residues. Trimming removed 5 bases from V and 4 bases from J; junction bases left unmatched: 9. Germline V gene lookup returns CDR1 SGHAT and CDR2 FQNNGV.

This chain connects TRBV5-1 to TRBJ2-2; 7 nucleotides match TRBD1. This CDR3 has 17 amino acids. V lost 4 bases, J lost 4 bases, and 13 bases stayed unmatched. The germline V gene has CDR1 SGHRS and CDR2 YFSETQ. The CDR3 nucleotides are TGCGCCAGCAGCCCTTACCTCGACAGGGTAGTCACCGGGGAGCTGTTTTTT. As protein: CASSPYLDRVVTGELFF. The full variable domain, its missing parts supplied by reference TRBV5-1 and TRBJ2-2, is KAGVTQTPRYLIKTRGQQVTLSCSPISGHRSVSWYQQTPGQGLQFLFEYFSETQRNKGNFPGRFSGRQFSNSRSEMNVSTLELGDSALYLCASSPYLDRVVTGELFFGEGSRLTVL.

The chain employs TRBV6-5 and TRBJ1-6; 7 bases are a match to TRBD1. The CDR3 length is 17 residues. After removal of 4 bases from V and 5 bases from J, the junction contained 11 bases not matched to a gene. Germline CDR1 and CDR2: MNHEY and SVGAGI. The CDR3 region has the DNA TGTGCCAGCAGTTCTCAAGGAAGGGGGCCCAATAATTCACCCCTCCACTTT. Translating gives CASSSQGRGPNNSPLHF.

The rearrangement links TRBV5-1 to TRBJ1-1; 9 bases align to TRBD1. V shed 4 bases and J 0 bases; nucleotides not matched to a gene: 7. The CDR3 is 16 amino acids. Germline values: CDR1 SGHRS, CDR2 YFSETQ. CDR3 DNA: TGCGCCAGCAGCCAGGGGACAGGGATAGTGAACACTGAAGCTTTCTTT. This translates into CASSQGTGIVNTEAFF. The whole variable domain, filled in from reference TRBV5-1 and TRBJ1-1, reads KAGVTQTPRYLIKTRGQQVTLSCSPISGHRSVSWYQQTPGQGLQFLFEYFSETQRNKGNFPGRFSGRQFSNSRSEMNVSTLELGDSALYLCASSQGTGIVNTEAFFGQGTRLTVV.

The chain couples TRBV28 to TRBJ2-2; weak D call: TRBD1 (6 bases). This CDR3 is 14 amino acids long. V lost 6 bases to trimming and J lost 1 base, with 9 bases between them. Germline V gene sequence: CDR1 MDHEN, CDR2 SYDVKM. Here the CDR3 DNA reads TGTGCCAGCAGCCAACAGGGGAACACCGGGGAGCTGTTTTTT. As protein: CASSQQGNTGELFF. Full variable domain (missing parts from reference TRBV28 and TRBJ2-2): DVKVTQSSRYLVKRTGEKVFLECVQDMDHENMFWYRQDPGLGLRLIYFSYDVKMKEKGDIPEGYSVSREKKERFSLILESASTNQTSMYLCASSQQGNTGELFFGEGSRLTVL.

The rearrangement uses TRBV3-1 and TRBJ1-5; maybe TRBD1 (6 bases). This CDR3 contains 15 residues. Germline values: CDR1 LGHDT, CDR2 YNNKEL (reference sequence). Deletions cut 3 bases from V and 4 bases from J, with 13 bases between. The CDR3 region has the DNA TGTGCCAGCAGCCAGGGTACAGGGTGGAATCAGCCCCAGCATTTT. This sequence encodes CASSQGTGWNQPQHF.

The chain couples TRBV3-1 to TRBJ2-2, with 8 nucleotides matching TRBD2. This CDR3 has 16 amino acids. The germline gives CDR1 LGHDT, CDR2 YNNKEL (reference sequence). V shed 2 bases, J shed 7 bases, and the junction held 9 bases outside the gene matches. CDR3 sequence reads: CASSQPGLDPHGELFF. CDR3 sequence (DNA): TGTGCCAGCAGCCAACCGGGACTAGACCCTCACGGGGAGCTGTTTTTT. The full variable domain, with the rest looked up from reference TRBV3-1 and TRBJ2-2, is DTAVSQTPKYLVTQMGNDKSIKCEQNLGHDTMYWYKQDSKKFLKIMFSYNNKELIINETVPNRFSPKSPDKAHLNLHINSLELGDSAVYFCASSQPGLDPHGELFFGEGSRLTVL.

In this sample, this clonotype turned up a few times. V gene TRBV6-5 combines with J gene TRBJ2-5; 9 nucleotides agree with TRBD2. V gave up 0 bases and J gave up 5 bases; unmatched junction bases: 7. The V gene's germline CDR1 is MNHEY and CDR2 SVGAGI. The CDR3 has 16 residues. The CDR3 nucleotides are TGTGCCAGCAGTTACTCGCCCAGCGGGAGGCTGGAGACCCAGTACTTC. Translating gives CASSYSPSGRLETQYF.

This clonotype was counted only a few times. V gene TRBV11-2 combines with J gene TRBJ1-1; D is possibly TRBD1 (5 bases). V lost 4 bases to trimming and J lost 5 bases, with 20 bases between them. The CDR3 runs 16 residues. CDR1 is SGHAT and CDR2 is FQNNGV in the germline V gene. The CDR3 reads CASSSDRWVMWTEAFF. CDR3 nucleotide sequence: TGTGCCAGCAGCTCAGACAGATGGGTAATGTGGACTGAAGCTTTCTTT.

The V call is TRBV5-6, the J call TRBJ2-7, with 9 bases aligning to TRBD2. The V gene end was trimmed by 4 bases and the J gene end by 4 bases; junction bases not matched to a gene: 15. This CDR3 region has 17 residues. The germline V gene has CDR1 SGHDT and CDR2 YYEEEE. The CDR3 loop is CASSLGGSGRRAYEQYF. The CDR3 nucleotides are TGTGCCAGCAGCCTGGGGGGGAGCGGGAGGAGAGCTTACGAGCAGTACTTC.

The V and J genes are TRBV10-3 and TRBJ1-5; 9 nucleotides align to TRBD1. The CDR3 spans 18 residues. Trimming at V came to 10 bases and at J to 2 bases, leaving 18 bases not matched to a gene. Germline V CDR1 and CDR2: ENHRY, SYGVKD. CDR3 protein: CATRLGQGGPLGNQPQHF. Here the CDR3 DNA reads TGTGCCACAAGGTTGGGACAGGGAGGCCCATTGGGCAATCAGCCCCAGCATTTT.

In this sample, this clonotype turned up a few times. The chain has TRBV5-5 and TRBJ1-1; no clear D. V was trimmed by 4 bases and J by 1 base, leaving 8 bases between them. The germline CDR1 and CDR2 sequences are SGHKS and YYEKEE (reference sequence). The CDR3 has 13 amino acids. CDR3 nucleotides: TGTGCCAGCAGCGCCGCCCCGAACACTGAAGCTTTCTTT. It translates to CASSAAPNTEAFF.

The chain employs TRBV28 and TRBJ2-7; weak D call: TRBD1 (5 bases). Germline values: CDR1 MDHEN, CDR2 SYDVKM. This CDR3 is 13 amino acids long. Trimming took 4 bases from V and 1 from J, leaving 8 bases between them. The CDR3 here is CASSYTGSYEQYF. Here the CDR3 DNA reads TGTGCCAGCAGTTACACAGGATCCTACGAGCAGTACTTC.

This clonotype was counted ten times or more. The rearrangement links TRBV7-2 to TRBJ2-7; D may be TRBD2 (6 bases). V was trimmed by 1 base and J by 4 bases, leaving 11 bases between them. CDR3 length: 14 amino acids. Germline V gene lookup returns CDR1 SGHTA and CDR2 FQGNSA. This CDR3 is CASSLGVGGYEQYF. In DNA form, the CDR3 reads TGTGCCAGCAGCTTAGGAGTTGGGGGGTACGAGCAGTACTTC.

This clonotype was seen at least ten times. V and J are TRBV6-1 and TRBJ2-5; 8 nucleotides line up with TRBD2. The CDR3 length is 16 residues. Germline values: CDR1 MNHNS, CDR2 SASEGT. Trimming removed 4 bases from V and 4 bases from J; junction bases left unmatched: 11. Here the CDR3 DNA reads TGTGCCAGCAGTGGCCCCATAGCGGGACGGGGAGAGACCCAGTACTTC. Translating gives CASSGPIAGRGETQYF.

In its sample, this clonotype was seen a few times. The chain is built from TRBV29-1 and TRBJ2-2; D remains ambiguous. The CDR3 consists of 13 residues. V lost 7 bases, J lost 4 bases, and 13 bases lay in between. The germline V gene encodes CDR1 SQVTM and CDR2 ANQGSEA. As DNA, the CDR3 is TGCAGCGCCGAGACAACGGGCACCGGGGAGCTGTTTTTT. It specifies CSAETTGTGELFF.

The rearrangement links TRBV29-1 to TRBJ1-4; no definite D call. Trimming cost V 4 bases and J 5 bases, with 11 bases left between them. The CDR3 is 13 amino acids. Germline assignment: CDR1 SQVTM and CDR2 ANQGSEA. CDR3 sequence reads: CSVGEGVNEKLFF. The CDR3 DNA follows: TGCAGCGTTGGGGAGGGTGTCAATGAAAAACTGTTTTTT. The variable domain in full, with the rest retrieved from reference TRBV29-1 and TRBJ1-4, is SAVISQKPSRDICQRGTSLTIQCQVDSQVTMMFWYRQQPGQSLTLIATANQGSEATYESGFVIDKFPISRPNLTFSTLTVSNMSPEDSSIYLCSVGEGVNEKLFFGSGTQLSVL.

This chain connects TRBV5-5 to TRBJ2-3; tentatively, D is TRBD2 (6 bases). Looked up from germline, CDR1 is SGHKS and CDR2 is YYEKEE (reference sequence). CDR3 length equals 15 residues. Trimming stripped 0 bases from V and 5 bases from J, with 13 bases between. The CDR3 nucleotides read TGTGCCAGCAGCTTGGTGCCTAGCGATAAAGATACGCAGTATTTT. This gives the protein CASSLVPSDKDTQYF.

The chain combines TRBV7-8 with TRBJ1-6; D is possibly TRBD1 (5 bases). V was pared by 1 base and J by 5 bases, with 15 bases between. The CDR3 runs to 17 residues. The germline CDR1 and CDR2 sequences are SGHVS and FQNEAQ. This CDR3 is CASSLGGRTIDNSPLHF. CDR3 in DNA: TGTGCCAGCAGCTTAGGGGGAAGGACAATTGATAATTCACCCCTCCACTTT.

In its sample, this clonotype was seen a few times. The chain uses TRBV7-2 and TRBJ1-1, with 7 bases that match TRBD1. CDR3 length: 16 residues. Germline V gene lookup returns CDR1 SGHTA and CDR2 FQGNSA. Germline trimming cut 7 bases from V and 0 bases from J; bases unmatched to any gene: 11. CDR3: CASTKSYGTVNTEAFF. The CDR3 region has the DNA TGTGCCAGCACCAAAAGTTACGGGACAGTGAACACTGAAGCTTTCTTT.

In this sample, this clonotype turned up a few times. This chain connects TRBV10-2 to TRBJ1-6, with D perhaps matching TRBD1 (5 bases). V lost 10 bases and J 7 bases, leaving 14 bases between the germline ends. The CDR3 spans 13 residues. The germline CDR1 and CDR2 sequences are WSHSY and SAAADI. CDR3 amino acids: CATWGLQNSPLHF. The CDR3 DNA is TGCGCCACCTGGGGCCTTCAAAATTCACCCCTCCACTTT.

Details on this clonotype: A read error may produce the germline difference seen at one junction end. V and J are TRBV10-3 and TRBJ2-7, with D tentatively TRBD2 (6 bases). Germline V CDR1 and CDR2: ENHRY, SYGVKD. CDR3 length: 16 amino acids. CDR3: CASSRGFGTGISEQYF. CDR3 DNA: TGTGCCAGCAGTCGCGGTTTTGGGACTGGCATAAGCGAGCAGTACTTC.

In this sample, this clonotype turned up many times. The chain uses TRBV2 and TRBJ1-2, with D possibly matching TRBD1 (6 bases). V lost 7 bases and J 1 base, leaving 10 bases between the germline ends. The CDR3 sequence is 13 residues long. The germline gives CDR1 SNHLY, CDR2 FYNNEI. Here the CDR3 reads CASIGQINYGYTF. The CDR3 bases are TGTGCCAGCATCGGACAGATTAACTATGGCTACACCTTC. Together with reference TRBV2 and TRBJ1-2, the CDR3 gives the full variable domain: EPEVTQTPSHQVTQMGQEVILRCVPISNHLYFYWYRQILGQKVEFLVSFYNNEISEKSEIFDDQFSVERPDGSNFTLKIRSTKLEDSAMYFCASIGQINYGYTFGSGTRLTVV.